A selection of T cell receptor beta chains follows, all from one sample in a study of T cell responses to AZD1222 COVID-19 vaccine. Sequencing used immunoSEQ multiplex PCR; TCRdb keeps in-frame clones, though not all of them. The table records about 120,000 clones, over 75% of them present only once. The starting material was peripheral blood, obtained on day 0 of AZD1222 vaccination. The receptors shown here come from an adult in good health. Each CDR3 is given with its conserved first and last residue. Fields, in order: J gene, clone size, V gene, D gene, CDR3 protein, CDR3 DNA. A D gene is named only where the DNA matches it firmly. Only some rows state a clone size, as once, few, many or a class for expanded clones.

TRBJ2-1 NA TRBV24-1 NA CATSDESEGGDENEQFF TGTGCCACCAGTGATGAATCGGAGGGGGGCGACGAGAATGAGCAGTTCTTC
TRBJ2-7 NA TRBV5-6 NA CASSWGFGRELPYEQYF TGTGCCAGCAGCTGGGGCTTTGGTCGGGAACTTCCCTACGAGCAGTACTTC
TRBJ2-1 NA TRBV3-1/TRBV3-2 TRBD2 CASSQVTSVSYNEQFF TGTGCCAGCAGCCAAGTAACTAGCGTTTCGTACAATGAGCAGTTCTTC
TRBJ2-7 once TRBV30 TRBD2 CAWRRAGGREQYF TGTGCCTGGAGAAGAGCGGGAGGGCGAGAGCAGTACTTC
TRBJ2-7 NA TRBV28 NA CASSLIWTDPYEQYF TGTGCCAGCAGTTTAATTTGGACGGACCCCTACGAGCAGTACTTC
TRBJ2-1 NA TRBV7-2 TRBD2 CASSLPGGGSYNEQFF TGTGCCAGCAGCCTCCCTGGGGGGGGCTCCTACAATGAGCAGTTCTTC
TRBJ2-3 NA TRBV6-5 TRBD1 CASRDRGRADTQYF TGTGCCAGCAGGGACAGGGGAAGAGCAGATACGCAGTATTTT
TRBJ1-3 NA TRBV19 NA CASSIDRPSSGNTIYF TGTGCCAGTAGTATAGACAGACCCTCCTCTGGAAACACCATATATTTT
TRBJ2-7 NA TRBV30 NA CAWKQAGPWSEQYF TGTGCCTGGAAACAGGCCGGTCCGTGGTCCGAGCAGTACTTC
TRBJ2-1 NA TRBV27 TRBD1 CASSYRDSLNEQFF TGTGCCAGCAGTTATAGGGACAGTCTCAATGAGCAGTTCTTC
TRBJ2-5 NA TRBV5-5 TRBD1 CASSLLGGGETQYF TGTGCCAGCAGCTTGCTAGGGGGCGGTGAGACCCAGTACTTC
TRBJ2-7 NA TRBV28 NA CASSSGTTYEQYF TGTGCCAGCAGTTCCGGGACAACCTACGAGCAGTACTTC
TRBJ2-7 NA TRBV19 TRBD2 CASSPREAGIHEQYF TGTGCCAGTAGTCCCCGTGAAGCGGGAATCCACGAGCAGTACTTC
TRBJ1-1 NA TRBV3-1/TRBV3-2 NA CASSQDSGLARRSPEDTEAFF TGTGCCAGCAGCCAAGATTCTGGCCTAGCAAGGAGGAGCCCGGAGGACACTGAAGCTTTCTTT
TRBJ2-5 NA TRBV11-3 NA CASSPDPRVETQYF TGTGCCAGCAGCCCTGACCCAAGGGTGGAGACCCAGTACTTC
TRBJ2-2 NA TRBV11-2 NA CASSLAPNTGELFF TGTGCCAGCAGCTTAGCACCAAACACCGGGGAGCTGTTTTTT
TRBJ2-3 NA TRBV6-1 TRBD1 CASSEAIPARGGSTDTQYF TGTGCCAGCAGTGAAGCGATACCCGCAAGAGGGGGCTCTACAGATACGCAGTATTTT
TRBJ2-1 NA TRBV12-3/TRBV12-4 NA CASSLPQRDEQFF TGTGCCAGCAGTTTACCCCAGCGAGATGAGCAGTTCTTC
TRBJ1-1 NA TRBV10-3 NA CASKVGQVGFGDTEAFF TGTGCCTCCAAGGTGGGCCAAGTGGGGTTTGGTGACACTGAAGCTTTCTTT
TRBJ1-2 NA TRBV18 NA CASSFDSNYGYTF TGTGCCAGCTCATTCGACTCGAACTATGGCTACACCTTC
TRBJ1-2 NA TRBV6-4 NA CASSDPGYGYTF TGTGCCAGCAGTGACCCGGGGTATGGCTACACCTTC
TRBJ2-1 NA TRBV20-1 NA CSASRYNEQFF TGCAGTGCTAGCAGGTACAATGAGCAGTTCTTC
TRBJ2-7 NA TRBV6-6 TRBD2 CASTKGWGGLNYEQYF TGTGCCAGCACTAAAGGGTGGGGGGGATTAAACTACGAGCAGTACTTC
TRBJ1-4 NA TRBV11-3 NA CASSRRTATNEKLFF TGTGCCAGCAGCCGCAGGACAGCAACTAATGAAAAACTGTTTTTT
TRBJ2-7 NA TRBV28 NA CASSLSGFTYEQYF TGTGCCAGCAGTTTATCTGGGTTCACCTACGAGCAGTACTTC
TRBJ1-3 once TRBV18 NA CASSPTVNSGNTIYF TGTGCCAGCTCACCAACAGTAAACTCTGGAAACACCATATATTTT
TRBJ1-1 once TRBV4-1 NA CASSQGRLNTEAFF TGCGCCAGCAGCCAAGGCAGGCTCAACACTGAAGCTTTCTTT
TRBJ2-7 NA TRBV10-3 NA CAISESTGGTALTSRGDEQYF TGTGCCATCAGTGAGTCCACCGGAGGAACAGCATTGACATCTCGCGGAGACGAGCAGTACTTC
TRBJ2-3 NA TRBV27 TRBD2 CASSLVRAGRTDTQYF TGTGCCAGCAGTTTAGTGCGAGCGGGGCGAACAGATACGCAGTATTTT
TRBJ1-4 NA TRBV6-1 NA CASSEHGKLFF TGTGCCAGCAGTGAACATGGAAAACTGTTTTTT
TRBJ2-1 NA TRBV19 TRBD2 CASREGLFVNEQFF TGTGCCAGTCGGGAGGGCCTATTTGTGAATGAGCAGTTCTTC
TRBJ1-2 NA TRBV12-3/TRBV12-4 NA CASSYYGYTF TGTGCCAGCAGCTACTATGGCTACACCTTC
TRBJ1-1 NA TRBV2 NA CASSEEGNTEAFF TGTGCCAGCAGTGAGGAGGGCAACACTGAAGCTTTCTTT
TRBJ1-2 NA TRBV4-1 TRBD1 CASSQSTDRGKGYTF TGCGCCAGCAGCCAGTCGACGGACAGGGGGAAGGGCTACACCTTC
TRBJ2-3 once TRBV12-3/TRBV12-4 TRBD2 CASSLASGDTQYF TGTGCCAGCAGTTTGGCTAGCGGAGATACGCAGTATTTT
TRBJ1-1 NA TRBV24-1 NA CATSDLGDRHTEAFF TGTGCCACCAGTGATTTGGGGGACCGTCACACTGAAGCTTTCTTT
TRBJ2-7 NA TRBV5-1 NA CASSSGLSYEQYF TGCGCCAGCAGCTCGGGACTCTCCTACGAGCAGTACTTC
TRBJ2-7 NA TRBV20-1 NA CSASWGFSYEQYF TGCAGTGCTAGTTGGGGATTCTCCTACGAGCAGTACTTC
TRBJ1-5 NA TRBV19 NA CASSIDPRLAGQPQHF TGTGCCAGTAGTATAGATCCGAGGCTGGCGGGTCAGCCCCAGCATTTT